These 23 T cell receptor beta chains came from one sample sequenced in a study of T cell responses to AZD1222 COVID-19 vaccine. Assay used: immunoSEQ multiplex PCR; TCRdb lists only in-frame clones, some missing. The data contain about 110,000 clones, approximately 89% of them singletons. The source was peripheral blood, collected on day 0 of MenACWY control vaccination. The receptors come from an adult in good health.

J is TRBJ2-3 and V is TRBV6-4; a weak D match, TRBD1 (5 bases). The V gene's germline CDR1 is MRHNA and CDR2 SNTAGT. The ends were cut back, 4 bases at V and 3 bases at J, with 14 bases in the middle. This CDR3 is 15 amino acids long. The CDR3 nucleotides read TGTGCCAGCAGTGTTCAGGGTAAAAGGACAGATACGCAGTATTTT. As protein: CASSVQGKRTDTQYF.

This clone was recorded only once. The chain is built from TRBV18 and TRBJ2-3; D remains ambiguous. Germline V gene data show CDR1 as KGHSH and CDR2 as LQKENI. This CDR3 contains 14 residues. Between the trimmed V and J ends, which lost 9 bases and 1 base, there was a span of 14 bases. The CDR3 DNA is TGTGCCAGTTTAATAGTTCCCGGCACAGATACGCAGTATTTT. This gives the protein CASLIVPGTDTQYF.

The chain combines TRBV18 with TRBJ1-1, with 10 bases fitting TRBD1. CDR3 length equals 16 residues. J was trimmed by 6 bases and V by 0 bases; bases with no gene match: 7. Germline lookup yields CDR1 KGHSH and CDR2 LQKENI. The CDR3 protein is CASSPPTGGSSSEAFF. CDR3 nucleotide sequence: TGTGCCAGCTCACCACCGACAGGGGGCTCGAGCTCTGAAGCTTTCTTT.

V is TRBV4-3 and J is TRBJ1-6; D is possibly TRBD1 (5 bases). The V gene lost 4 bases and the J gene lost 8 bases, with 15 bases spanning the gap. CDR1 is LGHNA, CDR2 YSLEER, per germline. CDR3 length: 15 amino acids. The CDR3 DNA is TGCGCCAGCAGCCGGTTAGGGGTAGGTGATTCACCCCTCCACTTT. It translates to CASSRLGVGDSPLHF.

The genes are TRBV6-1 and TRBJ1-5; D is possibly TRBD1 (6 bases). Per the germline V gene, CDR1 is MNHNS and CDR2 is SASEGT. CDR3 length: 12 amino acids. Trimming cost V 9 bases and J 7 bases, with 13 bases left between them. The CDR3 DNA is TGTGCCAGAACAGGGTTGCGGCAGCCCCAGCATTTT. It yields the protein CARTGLRQPQHF.

The chain joins TRBV30 to TRBJ2-7, with 10 positions matching TRBD1. V shed 5 bases and J 6 bases; nucleotides not matched to a gene: 1. The CDR3 is 11 amino acids. Germline lookup yields CDR1 GTSNPN and CDR2 SVGIG (reference sequence). In DNA form, the CDR3 reads TGTGCCTGGGACAGGGGGCGCGAGCAGTACTTC. Amino acids: CAWDRGREQYF.

The genes are TRBV5-1 and TRBJ1-4, with a possible D match to TRBD1 (6 bases). V gave up 4 bases and J gave up 8 bases, with 15 bases separating them. Germline CDR1 is SGHRS and CDR2 is YFSETQ. This CDR3 has 14 amino acids. CDR3 protein: CASSVQGLGEKLFF. The CDR3 DNA reads TGCGCCAGCAGCGTACAGGGCCTTGGGGAAAAACTGTTTTTT.

The chain couples TRBV5-1 to TRBJ1-2, with 8 positions matching TRBD1. The CDR3 runs to 17 residues. Unmatched junction bases numbered 15, after V lost 5 bases and J lost 3 bases. Germline V lookup: CDR1 SGHRS, CDR2 YFSETQ. In DNA, the CDR3 is TGCGCCAGCAGACCGTACTATGGGACAGGAGTTGACTATGGCTACACCTTC. Encoded protein: CASRPYYGTGVDYGYTF.

The table lists this clone with a few counts. The chain couples TRBV4-1 to TRBJ2-7, with TRBD2 identical over 8 bases. With 1 base clipped from V and 4 bases from J, the junction kept 3 bases outside the gene matches. The CDR3 contains 14 residues. The germline gives CDR1 MGHRA, CDR2 YSYEKL. The CDR3 loop reads CASSQVRGGYEQYF. CDR3 bases: TGCGCCAGCAGCCAAGTTCGGGGGGGGTACGAGCAGTACTTC.

This sequence joins TRBV5-4 and TRBJ2-5; TRBD1 or TRBD2 may be the D gene (5 bases each). Trimming removed 2 bases from V and 2 bases from J, with 10 bases in between. The CDR3 covers 14 residues. Germline V CDR1 and CDR2: SGHNT, YYREEE (reference sequence). CDR3 region: CASSFRGGQETQYF. In nucleotides, the CDR3 is TGTGCCAGCAGCTTCCGGGGCGGGCAAGAGACCCAGTACTTC.

This clone was recorded a few times. V is TRBV21-1 and J is TRBJ1-3; the listed D gene, TRBD1, was not tested against the DNA. TRBV21-1 is marked as a pseudogene. This CDR3 is built from 15 residues. In DNA, the CDR3 is TGTGCCAGCACCCCCTCAGACAGGGTTGGAAACACCATATATTTT. It yields the protein CASTPSDRVGNTIYF.

This clone showed up just a few times. The chain employs TRBV7-8 and TRBJ1-2, with TRBD1 matching over 7 bases. From germline, CDR1 is SGHVS and CDR2 FQNEAQ. The length of the CDR3 is 14 residues. Trimming cost V 4 bases and J 4 bases; bases outside gene matches: 6. The chain's CDR3 is CASSSQWDSYGYTF. Here the CDR3 DNA reads TGTGCCAGCAGCTCCCAGTGGGACAGCTATGGCTACACCTTC.

The chain employs TRBV5-4 and TRBJ2-2; D may be TRBD1 or TRBD2 (5 bases each). From germline, CDR1 is SGHNT and CDR2 YYREEE (reference sequence). This CDR3 has 13 amino acids. The V and J ends lost 4 bases and 6 bases respectively, with 10 bases between them. The CDR3 here is CASSIQGAGELFF. The CDR3 region has the DNA TGTGCCAGCAGCATCCAGGGAGCCGGGGAGCTGTTTTTT.

V usage is TRBV7-3 and J usage is TRBJ2-4; 9 positions agree with TRBD1. The CDR3 runs to 17 residues. Germline loops: CDR1 SGHTA, CDR2 FQGTGA. Trimming took 8 bases from V and 0 from J; bases not matched to a gene: 11. CDR3 residues: CASEDGDRDLAKNIQYF. CDR3 DNA: TGTGCCAGCGAAGATGGGGACAGGGACTTAGCCAAAAACATTCAGTACTTC.

The chain couples TRBV28 to TRBJ1-5; D gene ambiguous. This CDR3 is built from 17 residues. CDR1 is MDHEN and CDR2 is SYDVKM in the germline V gene. V gave up 4 bases and J gave up 4 bases, with 20 bases separating them. CDR3 in amino acids: CASSSGHGGPDNQPQHF. The CDR3 nucleotides read TGTGCCAGCAGTTCCGGGCACGGAGGACCCGATAATCAGCCCCAGCATTTT.

This chain connects TRBV5-1 to TRBJ2-2; the match to TRBD2 covers 11 bases. The CDR3 totals 19 residues. V was pared by 5 bases and J by 1 base, with 13 bases of the junction left unmatched. Germline V lookup: CDR1 SGHRS, CDR2 YFSETQ. In DNA, the CDR3 is TGCGCCAGCAGGGCCCGGGGTAGCGGGGGGGCCCAGAACACCGGGGAGCTGTTTTTT. Amino acid sequence: CASRARGSGGAQNTGELFF.

The J gene is TRBJ2-5, the V gene TRBV4-2; D call uncertain. Trimming took off 3 bases at V and 5 bases at J, with 7 bases between the two ends. In germline, CDR1 is LGHNA, CDR2 YNFKEQ. CDR3 length: 12 residues. The CDR3 DNA reads TGTGCCAGCAGCCAGGGCCCTGAGACCCAGTACTTC. This translates into CASSQGPETQYF.

This clone was counted a single time. The chain is built from TRBV19 and TRBJ1-1; tentative D call: TRBD1 (5 bases). CDR1 and CDR2 (germline): LNHDA, SQIVND (reference sequence). This CDR3 contains 14 residues. Trimming removed 6 bases at V and 3 bases at J, with 14 bases between. Here the CDR3 reads CASRTSGRDTEAFF. The CDR3 bases are TGTGCCAGTAGGACCTCAGGGAGGGACACTGAAGCTTTCTTT.

The sample holds a few counts of this clone. The chain carries TRBV11-3 and TRBJ2-7; D gene unclear. V lost 3 bases and J 1 base, leaving 7 bases between the germline ends. CDR3 length equals 13 residues. CDR1 is SGHNT and CDR2 is YENEEA in the germline V gene. CDR3 nucleotide sequence: TGTGCCAGCAGCTTTTATCCATCCTACGAGCAGTACTTC. It translates to CASSFYPSYEQYF.

The chain recombines TRBV11-2 with TRBJ1-2; D gene unclear. V lost 1 base to trimming and J lost 13 bases, with 10 bases between them. CDR1 is SGHAT, CDR2 FQNNGV, per germline. The CDR3 extends over 11 amino acids. The CDR3 region is CASSLGAVPTF. CDR3 nucleotide sequence: TGTGCCAGCAGCTTAGGGGCAGTTCCCACCTTC.

The chain employs TRBV24-1 and TRBJ2-5, with TRBD2 matching 8 bases. Germline V gene data show CDR1 as KGHDR and CDR2 as SFDVKD. V was clipped by 7 bases and J by 5 bases; unmatched bases: 14. This CDR3 is 16 amino acids long. The CDR3 region is CATSGLAGGTRETQYF. CDR3 in DNA: TGTGCCACCAGCGGACTCGCGGGGGGTACCAGGGAGACCCAGTACTTC.

This chain connects TRBV10-3 to TRBJ2-5; D is perhaps TRBD1 (6 bases). In germline, CDR1 is ENHRY, CDR2 SYGVKD. The CDR3 spans 13 residues. V gave up 5 bases and J gave up 3 bases, with 10 bases separating them. The DNA for the CDR3 is TGTGCCATCAGTCAACGGACAGAAGAGACCCAGTACTTC. Its protein product is CAISQRTEETQYF.

This clone was counted a single time. The chain has TRBV7-3 and TRBJ2-7, with 9 bases aligning to TRBD1. The CDR3 extends over 15 amino acids. Per the germline V gene, CDR1 is SGHTA and CDR2 is FQGTGA. V lost 3 bases, J lost 2 bases, and 5 bases stayed unmatched. The CDR3, as DNA: TGTGCCAGCAGCTTTGGGACAGGGATAACCTACGAGCAGTACTTC. This gives the protein CASSFGTGITYEQYF.